This T cell receptor beta chain comes out of a study of cytomegalovirus exposure and HLA in healthy donors (dated by TCRdb to the late 2010s). About the full investigation: The approximately 710 repertoires of the first cohort and the 120 validation repertoires were produced on the same platform, according to a later analysis. The study aimed to test whether signatures of past pathogen exposure could be identified by cataloging public T cell receptors. To predict cytomegalovirus infection status, the study brought together high-throughput TCR immunosequencing, statistical association of individual TCRs with disease status, and machine learning. In addition to the first cohort of approximately 670 subjects, a separate validation cohort of approximately 120 different subjects was used. Study-level results and caveats: The validation cohort had no HLA typing available for a later analysis, so co-occurrence within that cohort was assessed over all 130 or so repertoires. A few of the identified cytomegalovirus-associated TCR beta chains were confirmed in vitro to be specific for cytomegalovirus antigens. In a later analysis, TCRs clustered in the first cohort were found to also tend to co-occur in the 120 validation repertoires, with approximately 94% of cluster scores above 0. The study gave a list of 150 to 200 TCR beta chains associated with cytomegalovirus. The authors suggested that the approach could potentially be generalized to other disease states and immunological phenotypes. The classifier was reported to diagnose cytomegalovirus status with high specificity and sensitivity in both the original cohort and the validation cohort. Most TCR sequences were seen in very few donors, while some public TCRs were found in many individuals.

CDR1 and CDR2 are drawn from the germline V gene: SGHTA, FQGNSA. The cysteine opens and the phenylalanine closes a CDR3 of 14 amino acids. The read is trimmed to its CDR3 DNA, 42 bases read in frame from base 1. From V the trimming removes 5 bases and from J it removes 3 bases, while the gene matches leave 4 bases of the junction unaccounted for. Comments on this clone: Its antigen remains undetermined. No base qualities exist here, and no much larger clone lies one base off it.

Donors formed part of the validation cohort, which comprised 95 to 150 subjects and was distinct from the first cohort of 666 subjects. The library was obtained by the immunoSEQ multiplex PCR assay. The original methods were these. A statistical classification framework was built for diagnosing cytomegalovirus status from the catalog of TCR beta chain sequences. TCRdb took this table from immuneACCESS and kept in-frame rearrangements with V and J called. Such tables lack part of the clones; where checked against another copy, unresolved V genes explain under half of the gap, and the rest is unexplained. V and J calls and clone size follow that table, whereas D and trimming were derived from the DNA. The sample includes fewer than 250,000 clones, with more than 75% observed a single time. Around 3% of the sample lies in the top ten.

The chain couples TRBV7-2 to TRBJ2-7; 10 bases in the junction line up with TRBD2. The receptor was derived from a man aged 18 to 30 in good health and CMV-seronegative. The material sequenced was PBMCs. The nucleotide sequence is given as TGTGCCAGCAGCCTCCGGACTAGCGGCTACGAGCAGTACTTC. It codes for CASSLRTSGYEQYF.